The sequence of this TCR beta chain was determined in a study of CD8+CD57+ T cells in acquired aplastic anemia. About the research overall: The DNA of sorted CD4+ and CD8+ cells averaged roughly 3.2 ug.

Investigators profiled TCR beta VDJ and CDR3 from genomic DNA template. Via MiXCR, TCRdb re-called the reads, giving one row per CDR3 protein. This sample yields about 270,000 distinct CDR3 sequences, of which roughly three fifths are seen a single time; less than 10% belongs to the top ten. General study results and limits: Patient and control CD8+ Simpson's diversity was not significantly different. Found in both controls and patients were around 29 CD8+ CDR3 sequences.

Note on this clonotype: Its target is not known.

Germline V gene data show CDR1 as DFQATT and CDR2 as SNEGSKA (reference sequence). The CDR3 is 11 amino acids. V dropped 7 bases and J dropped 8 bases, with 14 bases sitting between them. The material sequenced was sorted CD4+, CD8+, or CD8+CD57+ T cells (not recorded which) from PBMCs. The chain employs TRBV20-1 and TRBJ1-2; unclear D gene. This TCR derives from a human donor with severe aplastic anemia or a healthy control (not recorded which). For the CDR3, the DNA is TGCAGTGTCAAAAATCCGGCGGGCTACACCTTC. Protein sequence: CSVKNPAGYTF.